A single T cell receptor beta chain is shown here with its context. Its matching antigen is unknown. This sample stems from a study of shared clonotypes between healthy human individuals. Using immunoSEQ multiplex PCR, the repertoire was profiled, and TCRdb retains in-frame clones only, with some absent. The sample consists of roughly 300,000 clones, over 75% of them appearing once. Findings and limits, study-wide: A few donors had approximately 4.6% of their naive CD4 clonotypes in common. Sharing of clonotypes among donors was expected to vary with sequencing depth.

There were only Caucasian adults among the donors, and all lived in Nashville, Tennessee. CD45RO+ cells joined CCR7-negative CD45RA+ TemRA cells to form CD8 memory. Germline V gene lookup returns CDR1 MNHNS and CDR2 SASEGT. V dropped 3 bases and J dropped 12 bases, with 10 bases sitting between them. CDR3 length: 11 residues. This chain links TRBV6-1 with TRBJ2-3, with unresolved D. The sequenced material came from memory CD8+ T cells sorted from blood. Documented subset: CD45RO+ cells pooled with CCR7-negative TemRA cells. This receptor was identified in a man between 18 and 35 years old in good health. The CDR3 is CASSDLVPQYF. In DNA, the CDR3 is TGTGCCAGCAGTGATCTAGTCCCCCAGTATTTT.